This TCR beta chain was profiled in a study of blood T cell repertoires in COVID-19 (TCRdb year 2020). Describing the broader study: Collaborator samples came from the United States, Italy and Spain and covered acute and convalescent phases of COVID-19. The prospective study material was composed of cDNA or gDNA derived from T cells, B-cell-depleted T cells, or PBMCs. Subjects who had been exposed to COVID-19, were actively infected with it, or had recovered from it provided the deeply sampled blood TCRbeta repertoires that made up the dataset. A freely available public database, intended as a resource for researchers studying the immune response to SARS-CoV-2, is where the repertoires were released. The samples were drawn from two sources: the first 160 participants of the ongoing ImmuneRACE study, and 950 to 1,500 subjects contributed by 6 global collaborators. The sample metadata nearly always contained a de-identified subject ID, COVID-19 status, age in years and sex. Where HLA class I and class II types were available, the types were taken from metadata supplied by the sample provider, not from assay-based typing.

TCRbeta CDR3 regions were amplified from genomic DNA by means of the immunoSEQ Assay, a bias-controlled multiplex PCR. Per the source publication's procedure: The number of nucleated cells in each sample was estimated from the amplification of reference gene primers within the assay. To quantify the absolute abundance of each unique TCRbeta CDR3 rearrangement, sequence reads were collapsed and filtered. For each sample, productive Simpson clonality was calculated as the square root of Simpson's diversity index over productive rearrangements. Sourced from immuneACCESS, this table was stored by TCRdb with only in-frame sequences that have V and J called. A share of the clones is absent; for the studies checked, an unresolved V gene accounts for under half, and the remainder has no known explanation. For V, J and clone size, that table is used; D and trimming come from the DNA. For this sample the table gives around 270,000 clones, of which around 88% were detected only once. The ten most abundant clones make up around 0.8% of the sample.

Unmatched junction bases come to 10, with V trimmed by 4 bases and J by 4 bases. CDR1 and CDR2 were assigned from the germline V gene as SGHTA and FQGNSA. Reading from cysteine to phenylalanine, the CDR3 counts 16 amino acids. Only the CDR3 DNA stays, 48 bases, in frame from base 1. As regards this clone: What antigen it recognizes has not been identified. The input lacks base qualities; no much larger clone sits a single base away.

Paper-wide results and their limitations: The quantity of clinical and demographic metadata differed by source and by participant and was supplied without curation.

Each collaborating institution followed its own protocols to collect whole blood in K2EDTA tubes. For TCRbeta analysis, collaborators shipped samples in one of three forms: frozen whole blood, isolated PBMCs, or DNA extracted from either of those sample types. The chain is encoded by TRBV7-2 joined to TRBJ1-3, and 7 bases in between align with TRBD1. The source material was peripheral blood. The TCR originated in a man aged 25-45 years with acute or convalescent COVID-19. The sequenced DNA: TGTGCCAGCAGCTCTCGGAACAGGGGCGGCGGAAACACCATATATTTT. Its coded protein is CASSSRNRGGGNTIYF.